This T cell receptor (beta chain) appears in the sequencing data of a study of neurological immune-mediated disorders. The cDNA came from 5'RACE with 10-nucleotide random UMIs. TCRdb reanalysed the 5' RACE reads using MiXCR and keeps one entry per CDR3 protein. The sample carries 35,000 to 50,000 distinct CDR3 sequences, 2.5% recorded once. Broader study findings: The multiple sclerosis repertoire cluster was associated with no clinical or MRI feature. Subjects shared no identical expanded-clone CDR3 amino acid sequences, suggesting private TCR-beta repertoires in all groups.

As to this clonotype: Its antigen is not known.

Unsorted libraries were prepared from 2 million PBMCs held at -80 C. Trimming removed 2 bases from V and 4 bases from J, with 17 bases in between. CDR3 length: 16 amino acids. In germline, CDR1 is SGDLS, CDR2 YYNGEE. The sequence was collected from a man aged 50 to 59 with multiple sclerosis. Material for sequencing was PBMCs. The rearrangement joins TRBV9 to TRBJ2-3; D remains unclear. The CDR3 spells CASSVPDPGLADTQYF. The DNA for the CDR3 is TGTGCCAGCAGCGTTCCCGACCCGGGTCTGGCAGATACGCAGTATTTT.